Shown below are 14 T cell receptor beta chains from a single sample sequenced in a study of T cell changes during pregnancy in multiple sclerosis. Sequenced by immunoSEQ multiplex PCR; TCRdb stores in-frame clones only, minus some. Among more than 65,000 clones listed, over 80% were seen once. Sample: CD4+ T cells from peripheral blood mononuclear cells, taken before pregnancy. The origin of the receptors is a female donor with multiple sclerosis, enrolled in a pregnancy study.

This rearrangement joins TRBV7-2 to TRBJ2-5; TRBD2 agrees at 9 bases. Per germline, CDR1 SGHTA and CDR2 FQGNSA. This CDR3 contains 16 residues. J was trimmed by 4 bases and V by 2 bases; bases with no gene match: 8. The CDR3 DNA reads TGTGCCAGCAGCTTATCGGGCGGGAGGGCCCGAGAGACCCAGTACTTC. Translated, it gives CASSLSGGRARETQYF.

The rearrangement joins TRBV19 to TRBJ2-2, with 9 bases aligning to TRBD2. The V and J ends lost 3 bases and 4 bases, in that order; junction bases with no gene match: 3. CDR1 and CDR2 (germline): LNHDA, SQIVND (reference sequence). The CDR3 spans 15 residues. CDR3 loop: CASSILAGATGELFF. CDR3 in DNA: TGTGCCAGTAGTATCTTAGCGGGAGCCACCGGGGAGCTGTTTTTT.

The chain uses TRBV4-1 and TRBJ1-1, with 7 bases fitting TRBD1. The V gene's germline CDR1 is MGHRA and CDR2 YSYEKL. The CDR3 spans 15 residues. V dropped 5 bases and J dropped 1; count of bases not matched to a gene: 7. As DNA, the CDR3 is TGCGCCAGCAGCGTAACAGGGGTCGGGAACACTGAAGCTTTCTTT. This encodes CASSVTGVGNTEAFF.

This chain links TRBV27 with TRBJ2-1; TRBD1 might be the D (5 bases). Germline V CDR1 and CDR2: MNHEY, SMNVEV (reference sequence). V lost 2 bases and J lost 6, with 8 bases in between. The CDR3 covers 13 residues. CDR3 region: CASSLGQGNEQFF. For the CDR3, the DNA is TGTGCCAGCAGTTTAGGGCAGGGCAATGAGCAGTTCTTC.

CDR3 protein: CASGTGTGAWNYGYTF. The DNA of the CDR3 is TGTGCCAGTGGGACCGGGACAGGGGCCTGGAACTATGGCTACACCTTC. V and J are TRBV28 and TRBJ1-2; TRBD1 aligns across 10 bases. V was pared by 9 bases and J by 2 bases, with 12 bases of the junction left unmatched. The CDR3 sequence is 16 residues long. CDR1 and CDR2 (germline): MDHEN, SYDVKM.

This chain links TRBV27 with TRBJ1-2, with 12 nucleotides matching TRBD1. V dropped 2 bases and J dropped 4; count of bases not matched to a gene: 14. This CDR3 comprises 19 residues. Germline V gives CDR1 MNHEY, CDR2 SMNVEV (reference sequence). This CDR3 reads CASSLRRDRGRAIPYGYTF. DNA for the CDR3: TGTGCCAGCAGTTTACGGCGGGACAGGGGGCGCGCGATTCCCTATGGCTACACCTTC.

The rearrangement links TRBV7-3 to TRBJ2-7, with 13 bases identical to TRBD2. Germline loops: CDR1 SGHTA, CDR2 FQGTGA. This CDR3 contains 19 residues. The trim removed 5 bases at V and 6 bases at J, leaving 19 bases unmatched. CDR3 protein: CASSPGTSGVKAQAGEQYF. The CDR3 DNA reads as TGTGCCAGCAGCCCTGGGACTAGCGGGGTTAAAGCCCAGGCCGGCGAGCAGTACTTC.

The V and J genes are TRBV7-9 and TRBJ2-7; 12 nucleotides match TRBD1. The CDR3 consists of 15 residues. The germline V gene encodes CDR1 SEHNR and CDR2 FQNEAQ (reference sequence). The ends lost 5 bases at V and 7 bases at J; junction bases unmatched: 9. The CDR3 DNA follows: TGTGCCAGCAGCCCGGGACAGGGGGCATCGAGAGAGCAGTACTTC. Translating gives CASSPGQGASREQYF.

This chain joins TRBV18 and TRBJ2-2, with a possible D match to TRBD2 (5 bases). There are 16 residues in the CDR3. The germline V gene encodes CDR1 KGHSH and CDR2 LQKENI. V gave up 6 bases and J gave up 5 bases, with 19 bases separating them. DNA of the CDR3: TGTGCCAGCTCCCCGTGGAGTGAACGCGGGACCGGGGAGCTGTTTTTT. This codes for CASSPWSERGTGELFF.

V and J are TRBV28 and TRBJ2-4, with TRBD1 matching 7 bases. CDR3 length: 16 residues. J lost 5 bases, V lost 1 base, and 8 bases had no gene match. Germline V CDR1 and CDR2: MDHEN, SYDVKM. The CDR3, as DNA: TGTGCCAGCAGTTTATTAGGGGGCCCCCTCCAAAACATTCAGTACTTC. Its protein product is CASSLLGGPLQNIQYF.

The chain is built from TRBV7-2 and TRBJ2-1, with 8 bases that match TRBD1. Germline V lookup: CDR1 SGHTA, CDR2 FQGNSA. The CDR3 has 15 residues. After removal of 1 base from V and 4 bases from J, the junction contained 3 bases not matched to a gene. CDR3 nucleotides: TGTGCCAGCAGCTTAGACAGGGGGACATACAATGAGCAGTTCTTC. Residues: CASSLDRGTYNEQFF.

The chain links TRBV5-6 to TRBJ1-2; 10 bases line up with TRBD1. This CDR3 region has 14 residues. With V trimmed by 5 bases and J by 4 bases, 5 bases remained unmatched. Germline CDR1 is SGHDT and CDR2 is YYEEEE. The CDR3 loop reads CASRPGQGPYGYTF. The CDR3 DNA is TGTGCCAGCAGGCCGGGACAGGGGCCCTATGGCTACACCTTC.

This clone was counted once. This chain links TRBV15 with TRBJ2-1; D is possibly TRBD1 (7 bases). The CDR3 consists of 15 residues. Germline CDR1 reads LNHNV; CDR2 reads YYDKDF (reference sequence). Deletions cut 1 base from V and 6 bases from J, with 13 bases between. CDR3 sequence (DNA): TGTGCCACCAGCAGAGGACAGGGAGGCTTCAATGAGCAGTTCTTC. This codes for CATSRGQGGFNEQFF.

The CDR3, as DNA: TGTGCCAGCAGCTTATGGAGTAGCGGGAGGGCGGGTGAGCAGTTCTTC. Translated, it gives CASSLWSSGRAGEQFF. The chain has TRBV7-3 and TRBJ2-1, with 11 bases matching TRBD2. Trimming took 2 bases from V and 9 from J; bases not matched to a gene: 9. CDR1 SGHTA and CDR2 FQGTGA come from the germline V gene. There are 16 residues in the CDR3.